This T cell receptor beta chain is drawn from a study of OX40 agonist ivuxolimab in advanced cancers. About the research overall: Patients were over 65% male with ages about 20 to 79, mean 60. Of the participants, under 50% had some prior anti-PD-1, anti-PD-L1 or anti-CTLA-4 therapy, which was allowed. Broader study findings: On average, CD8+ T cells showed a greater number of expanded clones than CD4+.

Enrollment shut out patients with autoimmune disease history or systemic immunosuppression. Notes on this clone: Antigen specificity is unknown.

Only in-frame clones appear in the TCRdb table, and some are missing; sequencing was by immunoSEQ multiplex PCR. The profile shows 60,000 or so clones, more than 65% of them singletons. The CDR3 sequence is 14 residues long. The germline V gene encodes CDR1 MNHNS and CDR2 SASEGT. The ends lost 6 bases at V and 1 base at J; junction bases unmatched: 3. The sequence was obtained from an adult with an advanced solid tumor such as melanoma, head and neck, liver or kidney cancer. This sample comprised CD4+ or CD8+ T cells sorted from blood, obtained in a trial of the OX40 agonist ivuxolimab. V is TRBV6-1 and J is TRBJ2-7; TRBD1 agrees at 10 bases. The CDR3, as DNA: TGTGCCAGCAGCATGGACAGGGGGTCCTACGAGCAGTACTTC. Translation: CASSMDRGSYEQYF.